What follows are 30 T cell receptor beta chains derived from one specimen sequenced in a study of T-cell memory formation after mild COVID-19. TCRdb passed the 5' RACE reads through MiXCR, listing each CDR3 protein once. The repertoire holds about 260,000 distinct CDR3 sequences, with 15% to 20% as singletons. Source material: PBMCs or a T cell subset sorted from them (not recorded which). These receptors all stem from a man in his late teens or twenties who had mild COVID-19 (a few samples of this study predate the infection). Cell type and time point are not known.

The chain couples TRBV5-1 to TRBJ2-5; 9 nucleotides line up with TRBD1. CDR1 and CDR2 from the germline V gene are SGHRS and YFSETQ. This CDR3 has 14 amino acids. Germline trimming cut 3 bases from V and 4 bases from J; bases unmatched to any gene: 4. CDR3 sequence: CASSSRTGAETQYF. The DNA of the CDR3 is TGCGCCAGCAGCTCAAGGACAGGGGCAGAGACCCAGTACTTC.

This clonotype showed up just a few times. The rearrangement uses TRBV4-3 and TRBJ2-1, with 7 bases aligning to TRBD1. The CDR3 covers 16 residues. The ends lost 4 bases at V and 0 bases at J; junction bases unmatched: 6. The germline V gene encodes CDR1 LGHNA and CDR2 YSLEER. CDR3 loop: CASSPNRDSSYNEQFF. The CDR3 bases are TGCGCCAGCAGCCCTAACCGGGACAGCTCCTACAATGAGCAGTTCTTC.

This clonotype appeared a few times. The chain recombines TRBV7-9 with TRBJ2-5, with 7 bases matching TRBD1. CDR3 length: 14 amino acids. J gave up 2 bases and V 4 bases, and 4 bases lay outside the gene matches. Germline values: CDR1 SEHNR, CDR2 FQNEAQ (reference sequence). The CDR3 region has the DNA TGTGCCAGCAGCTGGACGGGACAGCAAGAGACCCAGTACTTC. Translation gives CASSWTGQQETQYF.

The chain links TRBV6-2 or TRBV6-3 to TRBJ1-2, with 8 positions matching TRBD1. The CDR3 sequence is 15 residues long. Germline values: CDR1 MNHEY, CDR2 SVGEGT. V dropped 2 bases and J dropped 4; count of bases not matched to a gene: 6. The CDR3 nucleotides read TGTGCCAGCAGTTACGCGGACAGGGACGTCTATGGCTACACCTTC. Translated, it gives CASSYADRDVYGYTF.

This clonotype has only a few counts. This chain connects TRBV19 to TRBJ1-5; D gene unclear. Germline assignment: CDR1 LNHDA and CDR2 SQIVND (reference sequence). The CDR3 has 10 amino acids. V was trimmed by 7 bases and J by 4 bases, leaving 2 bases between them. CDR3 coding DNA: TGTGCCAGTAAGAATCAGCCCCAGCATTTT. It is translated as CASKNQPQHF.

The chain recombines TRBV12-3 or TRBV12-4 with TRBJ1-4, with D maybe TRBD1 (6 bases). The CDR3 sequence is 15 residues long. V was trimmed by 4 bases and J by 8 bases, leaving 17 bases between them. CDR3 protein: CASSSLGPTGEKLFF. CDR3 in DNA: TGTGCCAGCAGTTCCTTGGGCCCCACAGGGGAAAAACTGTTTTTT.

This clonotype was recorded a few times. The V call is TRBV4-1, the J call TRBJ2-7; perhaps TRBD2 as D (6 bases). The germline gives CDR1 MGHRA, CDR2 YSYEKL. This CDR3 comprises 15 residues. Trimming cost V 1 base and J 6 bases, with 16 bases left between them. The CDR3 coding sequence is TGCGCCAGCAGCCAAGCGGAGGGGTGGTTTCGCGAGCAGTACTTC. This sequence encodes CASSQAEGWFREQYF.

This clonotype was picked up many times. The chain links TRBV28 to TRBJ2-7, with D uncertain. From germline, CDR1 is MDHEN and CDR2 SYDVKM. Trimming took off 5 bases at V and 3 bases at J, with 14 bases between the two ends. The CDR3 is made up of 14 amino acids. This chain's CDR3 is CASSSQTLLYEQYV. The CDR3 DNA sequence: TGTGCCAGCAGTAGCCAGACTCTCCTCTACGAGCAGTACGTC.

This clonotype was observed many times. The gene calls are TRBV20-1 and TRBJ2-7; TRBD1 agrees at 7 bases. CDR1 is DFQATT and CDR2 is SNEGSKA in the germline V gene (reference sequence). J was trimmed by 6 bases and V by 6 bases; bases with no gene match: 8. The CDR3 length is 12 residues. The CDR3 loop reads CSAPDRDLEQYF. DNA for the CDR3: TGCAGTGCCCCCGACAGGGACCTCGAGCAGTACTTC.

This clonotype was recorded a few times. The gene calls are TRBV6-5 and TRBJ1-6, with no clear D. The CDR3 covers 13 residues. Trimming took 9 bases from V and 7 from J, leaving 13 bases between them. In germline, CDR1 is MNHEY, CDR2 SVGAGI. The CDR3 is CARWRDGNSPLHF. The CDR3 DNA sequence: TGTGCCAGGTGGCGGGATGGGAATTCACCCCTCCACTTT.

This clonotype was found a few times. The CDR3, as DNA: TGTGCCACTAAGGGGGCGGCTAATGAAAAACTGTTTTTT. Encoded protein: CATKGAANEKLFF. The genes are TRBV6-1 and TRBJ1-4, with 7 bases aligning to TRBD1. CDR3 size: 13 residues. The V segment lost 10 bases and the J segment 3 bases; nucleotides outside the gene matches: 5. Germline lookup yields CDR1 MNHNS and CDR2 SASEGT.

This clonotype was recorded a few times. The V gene is TRBV12-3 or TRBV12-4, the J gene TRBJ1-4; no reliable D call. The CDR3 spans 14 residues. V lost 2 bases to trimming and J lost 4 bases, with 8 bases between them. CDR3 loop: CASSLRHINEKLFF. The CDR3 DNA is TGTGCCAGCAGTTTACGACACATTAATGAAAAACTGTTTTTT.

The chain carries TRBV12-3 or TRBV12-4 and TRBJ1-6; 8 bases align to TRBD1. The CDR3 runs 14 residues. Trimming cost V 3 bases and J 10 bases; bases outside gene matches: 5. Here the CDR3 DNA reads TGTGCCAGCAGTTTTACAGGGGGGCCCTCACCCCTCCACTTT. It yields the protein CASSFTGGPSPLHF.

The chain recombines TRBV4-3 with TRBJ1-3, with D perhaps TRBD1 (6 bases). The V end lost 4 bases, the J end lost 4 bases, and 14 bases lay between the germline ends. Germline V gives CDR1 LGHNA, CDR2 YSLEER. This CDR3 has 15 residues. The CDR3 protein is CASSRLQGAGNTIYF. Here the CDR3 DNA reads TGCGCCAGCAGCCGTCTACAGGGAGCCGGAAACACCATATATTTT.

The chain employs TRBV6-6 and TRBJ1-5; 9 bases fit TRBD1. Germline values: CDR1 MNHNY, CDR2 SVGAGI (reference sequence). This CDR3 is built from 17 residues. V lost 10 bases to trimming and J lost 0 bases; unmatched junction nucleotides: 13. The CDR3 DNA follows: TGTGCCACCTCCGTCACACTACAGGGGGCTAGCAATCAGCCCCAGCATTTT. It codes for CATSVTLQGASNQPQHF.

Written as DNA, the CDR3 is TGCAGTGCTAGGGGGCCTGTGGGGTCCTACAATGAGCAGTTCTTC. Translation gives CSARGPVGSYNEQFF. This sequence joins TRBV20-1 and TRBJ2-1, with D possibly being TRBD1 (5 bases). The CDR3 runs to 15 residues. CDR1 is DFQATT and CDR2 is SNEGSKA in the germline V gene (reference sequence). The V end lost 3 bases, the J end lost 1 base, and 13 bases lay between the germline ends.

The chain couples TRBV12-3 or TRBV12-4 to TRBJ2-2, with a possible D match to TRBD1 (6 bases). Deletions cut 6 bases from V and 3 bases from J, with 14 bases between. The CDR3 consists of 15 residues. CDR3 DNA sequence: TGTGCCAGCAGCGCTCCCAGGGGATACACCGGGGAGCTGTTTTTT. Protein sequence: CASSAPRGYTGELFF.

J is TRBJ1-2 and V is TRBV20-1, with D maybe TRBD1 (6 bases). The V gene lost 3 bases and the J gene lost 10 bases, with 12 bases spanning the gap. Germline CDR1 reads DFQATT; CDR2 reads SNEGSKA (reference sequence). The CDR3 is 11 residues long. The CDR3 loop is CSASRGADYTF. CDR3 sequence (DNA): TGCAGTGCTAGCAGGGGAGCCGACTACACCTTC.

This clonotype showed up many times. The V call is TRBV5-6, the J call TRBJ2-3; D is uncertain. CDR3 length: 14 amino acids. The germline CDR1 and CDR2 sequences are SGHDT and YYEEEE. Trimming left V 3 bases short and J 6 bases short, with 14 bases between. DNA of the CDR3: TGTGCCAGCAGCTCTAGGCAGTCTACGGATACGCAGTATTTT. This translates into CASSSRQSTDTQYF. Variable domain in full (rest from reference TRBV5-6 and TRBJ2-3): DAGVTQSPTHLIKTRGQQVTLRCSPKSGHDTVSWYQQALGQGPQFIFQYYEEEERQRGNFPDRFSGHQFPNYSSELNVNALLLGDSALYLCASSSRQSTDTQYFGPGTRLTVL.

The chain recombines TRBV20-1 with TRBJ1-1; D uncertain. The germline CDR1 and CDR2 sequences are DFQATT and SNEGSKA (reference sequence). The CDR3 has 13 residues. With 3 bases removed from V and 7 bases from J, the gap between germline ends came to 15 bases. The CDR3 reads CSARSAGGSEAFF. The CDR3 DNA sequence: TGCAGTGCTAGGTCGGCCGGCGGGAGTGAAGCTTTCTTT.

This chain joins TRBV11-2 and TRBJ2-5; 12 bases line up with TRBD2. Germline assignment: CDR1 SGHAT and CDR2 FQNNGV. The CDR3 is 17 amino acids. V trimming: 5 bases; J trimming: 6 bases; junction bases outside the gene matches: 13. The CDR3 sequence is CASSPRLAGASSKTQYF. The CDR3 DNA reads TGTGCCAGCAGCCCCCGACTAGCGGGGGCTTCATCGAAGACCCAGTACTTC.

Comments on this clonotype: One end of the junction fails to match germline, which may point to a read error. The chain carries TRBV7-7 and TRBJ2-3, with 7 bases lining up with TRBD1. This CDR3 comprises 15 residues. Germline V gene sequence: CDR1 SSHAT, CDR2 FNYEAQ (reference sequence). The CDR3 DNA is TGTGCTAGCAGCTTGGCCCCCGACAGGGCAGATACGCAGTATTTT. Translating gives CASSLAPDRADTQYF.

J is TRBJ1-1 and V is TRBV15; unclear D gene. This CDR3 comprises 14 residues. CDR1 is LNHNV, CDR2 YYDKDF, per germline (reference sequence). The V gene lost 0 bases and the J gene lost 4 bases, with 9 bases spanning the gap. CDR3 sequence reads: CATSREAFSTEAFF. CDR3 bases: TGTGCCACCAGCAGAGAGGCGTTCAGCACTGAAGCTTTCTTT.

This clonotype was detected only a few times. The rearrangement joins TRBV6-5 to TRBJ2-2; D may be TRBD1 or TRBD2 (5 bases each). Trimming cost V 0 bases and J 4 bases, with 9 bases left between them. The CDR3 length is 15 residues. Germline V lookup: CDR1 MNHEY, CDR2 SVGAGI. The CDR3, as DNA: TGTGCCAGCAGTTACTCGACTGGGACCACCGGGGAGCTGTTTTTT. This sequence encodes CASSYSTGTTGELFF.

This clonotype turned up a few times. The chain links TRBV12-3 or TRBV12-4 to TRBJ2-3; D is possibly TRBD2 (7 bases). V shed 7 bases and J shed 2 bases, with 13 bases lying between them. The CDR3 contains 14 residues. The CDR3 region has the DNA TGTGCCAGCATCGAGGGGGGGAACACAGATACGCAGTATTTT. Its translation: CASIEGGNTDTQYF.

This clonotype was picked up a small number of times. The V call is TRBV18, the J call TRBJ2-1; 10 bases fit TRBD1. Germline loops: CDR1 KGHSH, CDR2 LQKENI. The CDR3 extends over 16 amino acids. Trimming took 4 bases from V and 1 from J; bases not matched to a gene: 4. The CDR3 nucleotides are TGTGCCAGCTCACTTATGGACAGGGGGTCCTACAATGAGCAGTTCTTC. Its protein product is CASSLMDRGSYNEQFF.

This chain uses TRBV6-5 with TRBJ1-1; TRBD1 matches at 8 bases. Looked up from germline, CDR1 is MNHEY and CDR2 is SVGAGI. V trimming: 5 bases; J trimming: 7 bases; junction bases outside the gene matches: 9. The CDR3 is 14 residues long. CDR3 DNA sequence: TGTGCCAGCAGTACGACAGGGGAGTTAGGTGAAGCTTTCTTT. This gives the protein CASSTTGELGEAFF.

This clonotype was recorded at least ten times. This chain links TRBV4-1 with TRBJ2-2, with 7 bases matching TRBD1. The germline V gene has CDR1 MGHRA and CDR2 YSYEKL. The CDR3 is 18 residues long. With V trimmed by 3 bases and J by 4 bases, 14 bases remained unmatched. DNA of the CDR3: TGCGCCAGCAGCCACCCCCAGGCAGGGGGACGAATCACCGGGGAGCTGTTTTTT. It yields the protein CASSHPQAGGRITGELFF.

This clonotype was seen many times. The rearrangement uses TRBV12-3 or TRBV12-4 and TRBJ2-3; 7 bases fit TRBD2. V dropped 4 bases and J dropped 6; count of bases not matched to a gene: 7. The CDR3 is made up of 14 amino acids. As DNA, the CDR3 is TGTGCCAGCAGTTGGTCTAGCGGTATGGATACGCAGTATTTT. Its protein is CASSWSSGMDTQYF.

The chain couples TRBV6-6 to TRBJ2-2; D is undetermined. V gave up 3 bases and J gave up 0 bases, with 8 bases separating them. Germline CDR1 and CDR2: MNHNY and SVGAGI (reference sequence). The CDR3 is 15 residues long. The CDR3 is CASSYLTPNTGELFF. The DNA of the CDR3 is TGTGCCAGCAGTTATCTGACACCGAACACCGGGGAGCTGTTTTTT.